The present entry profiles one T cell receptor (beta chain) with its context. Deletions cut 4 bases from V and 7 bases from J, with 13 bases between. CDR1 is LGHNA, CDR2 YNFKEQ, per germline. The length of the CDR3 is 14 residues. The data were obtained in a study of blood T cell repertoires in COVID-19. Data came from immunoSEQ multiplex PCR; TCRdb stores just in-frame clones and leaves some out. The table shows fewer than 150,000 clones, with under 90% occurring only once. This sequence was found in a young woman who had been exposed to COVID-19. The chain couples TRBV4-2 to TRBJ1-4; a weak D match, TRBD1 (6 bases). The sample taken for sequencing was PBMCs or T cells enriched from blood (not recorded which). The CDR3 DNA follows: TGTGCCAGCAGCCCTCAGGGGAGAAGTGAAAAACTGTTTTTT. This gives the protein CASSPQGRSEKLFF.